This T cell receptor beta chain was retrieved from a study of blood T cell repertoires in COVID-19. The table came from immunoSEQ multiplex PCR; TCRdb's copy has only in-frame clones and leaves some out. There are a few hundred thousand clones in the sample; roughly 80% occur only once, and about 4.9% lies in the top ten. This CDR3 has 16 residues. Trimming removed 3 bases from V and 2 bases from J; junction bases left unmatched: 7. Germline-derived CDR1 and CDR2 are LNHDA and SQIVND (reference sequence). The chain is built from TRBV19 and TRBJ1-5, with 7 bases that match TRBD1. The sequence was obtained from a woman in her fifties or sixties who had recovered from COVID-19. The material sequenced was PBMCs or T cells enriched from blood (not recorded which). This CDR3 reads CASSIGQAGGNQPQHF. The CDR3 DNA follows: TGTGCCAGTAGTATCGGACAGGCCGGGGGCAATCAGCCCCAGCATTTT.